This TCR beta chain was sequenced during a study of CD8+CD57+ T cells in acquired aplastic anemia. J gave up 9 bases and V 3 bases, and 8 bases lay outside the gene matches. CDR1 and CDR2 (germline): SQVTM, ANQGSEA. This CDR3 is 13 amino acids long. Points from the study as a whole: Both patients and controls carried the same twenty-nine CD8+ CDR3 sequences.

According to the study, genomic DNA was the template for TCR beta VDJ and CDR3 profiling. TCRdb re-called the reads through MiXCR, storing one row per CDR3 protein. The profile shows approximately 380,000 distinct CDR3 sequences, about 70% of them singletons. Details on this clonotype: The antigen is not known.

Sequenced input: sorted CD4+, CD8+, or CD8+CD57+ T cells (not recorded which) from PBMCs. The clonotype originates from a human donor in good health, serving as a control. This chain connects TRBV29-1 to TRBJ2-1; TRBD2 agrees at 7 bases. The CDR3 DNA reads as TGCAGCGTTGAGGGCGGGAGAGAGATTGAGCAGTTCTTC. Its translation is CSVEGGREIEQFF.